Listed below are T cell receptor beta chains from one sample, sequenced in a study of T cell responses to AZD1222 COVID-19 vaccine. Clones were read by immunoSEQ multiplex PCR, and TCRdb kept only the in-frame ones, dropping some. The table records about 85,000 clones, approximately 81% of them present only once. Material: peripheral blood, obtained 28 days after the second AZD1222 dose. All receptors come from an adult who received the AZD1222 COVID-19 vaccine. Each CDR3 is given with its conserved first and last residue. The D gene is left open where the match is weak. Clone size is shown for a subset of rows, as once, few, many or a class of expanded clone.

>.|TRBJ1-1|TRBV30|TRBD1
TGTGCCTGGAGTGGGGGGACAGGGAACACTGAAGCTTTCTTT
CAWSGGTGNTEAFF
>.|TRBJ2-6|TRBV11-3|.
TGTGCCAGCAGCCGAGACAGTTCAGGGGCCAACGTCCTGACTTTC
CASSRDSSGANVLTF
>.|TRBJ2-7|TRBV2|.
TGTGCCAGCAGTGAATTTTACGAGCAGTACTTC
CASSEFYEQYF
>.|TRBJ1-6|TRBV7-2|.
TGTGCCAGCAGCTTAGGGTCATCACCCCTCCACTTT
CASSLGSSPLHF
>.|TRBJ2-3|TRBV6-5|TRBD2
TGTGCCAGCACAATTAGCGGGGCATTCACAGATACGCAGTATTTT
CASTISGAFTDTQYF
>.|TRBJ1-6|TRBV2|.
TGTGCCAGCAGGAAGGCGGTAAGGGGGGATTCACCCCTCCACTTT
CASRKAVRGDSPLHF
>.|TRBJ2-3|TRBV27|.
TGTGCCAGCAGTATGGGTTTCGGTTTCACAGATACGCAGTATTTT
CASSMGFGFTDTQYF
>.|TRBJ2-2|TRBV29-1|.
TGCAGCATCTACAGGGTGACCGGGGAGCTGTTTTTT
CSIYRVTGELFF
>.|TRBJ2-2|TRBV10-2|.
TGCGCCAGCAGGGAGCTTATGGGCGGGAACACCGGGGAGCTGTTTTTT
CASRELMGGNTGELFF
>.|TRBJ1-3|TRBV7-2|.
TGTGCCAGCAGCTTAGGGCAGGCAGACTCTGGAAACACCATATATTTT
CASSLGQADSGNTIYF
>.|TRBJ1-2|TRBV10-3|.
TGCATCCCCGGGGCATTAAACTATGGCTACACCTTC
CIPGALNYGYTF
>.|TRBJ1-2|TRBV9|TRBD1
TGTGCCAGCAGCTCGCGACAGGGATATTACTATGGCTACACCTTC
CASSSRQGYYYGYTF
>.|TRBJ2-7|TRBV7-8|.
TGTGCCAGCACCCAACCCAGGGACGAGCAGTACTTC
CASTQPRDEQYF
>.|TRBJ2-7|TRBV12-3/TRBV12-4|.
TGTGCCAGCAGCCTACAGGGCCACTACGAGCAGTACTTC
CASSLQGHYEQYF
>.|TRBJ2-7|TRBV7-2|.
TGTGCCAGCAGCTCAGGACTATACCCGACCTACGAGCAGTACTTC
CASSSGLYPTYEQYF
>.|TRBJ2-7|TRBV4-2|.
TGTGCCAGCAGCCAATCCACAGCTTACGAGCAGTACTTC
CASSQSTAYEQYF
>.|TRBJ2-1|TRBV2|TRBD2
TGTGCCAGCAGGCCGGGACTAGCGGCCTACAATGAGCAGTTCTTC
CASRPGLAAYNEQFF
>.|TRBJ2-2|TRBV4-2|TRBD2
TGTGCCAGCAGCCAAGCGGGGGGAGACACCGGGGAGCTGTTTTTT
CASSQAGGDTGELFF
>.|TRBJ2-7|TRBV7-2|TRBD2
TGTGCCAGCAGCTTAGAGGTAGCGGGATTCTACGAGCAGTACTTC
CASSLEVAGFYEQYF
>once|TRBJ1-2|TRBV3-1/TRBV3-2|TRBD1
TGTGCCAGCAGCCACCTTGGGACAGGGGGTATTGGTGGCTACACCTTC
CASSHLGTGGIGGYTF
>.|TRBJ1-5|TRBV21-1|.
TGTGCCAGCAGCAAGGGGGATCAGCCCCAGCATTTT
CASSKGDQPQHF
>.|TRBJ1-1|TRBV5-6|.
TGTGCCAGCAGCGGGGGGGACACCCGCGCGACTGAAGCTTTCTTT
CASSGGDTRATEAFF
>.|TRBJ2-7|TRBV28|.
TGTGCCAGCAGAACCCAAGTCAACGAGCAGTACTTC
CASRTQVNEQYF
>.|TRBJ1-2|TRBV30|.
TGTGCCTGGAAGGACCAGGGAGCCTATGGCTACACCTTC
CAWKDQGAYGYTF